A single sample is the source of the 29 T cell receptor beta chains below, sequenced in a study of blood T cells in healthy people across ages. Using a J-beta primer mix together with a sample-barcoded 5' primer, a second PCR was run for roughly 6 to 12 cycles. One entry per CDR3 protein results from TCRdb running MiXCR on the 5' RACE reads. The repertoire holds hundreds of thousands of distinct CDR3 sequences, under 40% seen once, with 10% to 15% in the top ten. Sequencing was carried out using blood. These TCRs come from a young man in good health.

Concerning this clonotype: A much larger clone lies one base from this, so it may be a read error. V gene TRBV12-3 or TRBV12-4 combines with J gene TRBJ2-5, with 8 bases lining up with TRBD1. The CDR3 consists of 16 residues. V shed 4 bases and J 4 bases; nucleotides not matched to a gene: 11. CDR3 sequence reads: CASSSPDRAYLETQYF. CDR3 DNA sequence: TGTGCCAGCAGTTCCCCGGACAGGGCGTACCTAGAGACCCAGTACTTC.

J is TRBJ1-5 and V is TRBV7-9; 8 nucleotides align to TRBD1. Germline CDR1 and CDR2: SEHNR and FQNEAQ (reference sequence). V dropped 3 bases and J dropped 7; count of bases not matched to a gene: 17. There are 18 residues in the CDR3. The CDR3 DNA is TGTGCCAGCAGCTTGGGGGGGTTGACAGGGGCGCGTGGACAGCCCCAGCATTTT. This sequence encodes CASSLGGLTGARGQPQHF.

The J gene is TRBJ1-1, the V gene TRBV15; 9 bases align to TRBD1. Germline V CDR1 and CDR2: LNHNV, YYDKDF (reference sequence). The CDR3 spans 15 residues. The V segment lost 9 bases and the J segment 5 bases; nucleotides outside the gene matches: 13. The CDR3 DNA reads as TGTGCCACTGGGGAAGGACAGGGGCGCGGAACTGAAGCTTTCTTT. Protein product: CATGEGQGRGTEAFF. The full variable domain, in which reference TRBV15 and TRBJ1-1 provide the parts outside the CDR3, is DAMVIQNPRYQVTQFGKPVTLSCSQTLNHNVMYWYQQKSSQAPKLLFHYYDKDFNNEADTPDNFQSRRPNTSFCFLDIRSPGLGDTAMYLCATGEGQGRGTEAFFGQGTRLTVV.

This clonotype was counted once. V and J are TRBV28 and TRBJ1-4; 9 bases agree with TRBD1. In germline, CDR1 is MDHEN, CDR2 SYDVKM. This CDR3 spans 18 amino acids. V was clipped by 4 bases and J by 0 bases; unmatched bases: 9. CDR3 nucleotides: TGTGCCAGCAGTTCATCAGGACAGGGGCTTGCAACTAATGAAAAACTGTTTTTT. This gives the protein CASSSSGQGLATNEKLFF. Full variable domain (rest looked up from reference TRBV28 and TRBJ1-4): DVKVTQSSRYLVKRTGEKVFLECVQDMDHENMFWYRQDPGLGLRLIYFSYDVKMKEKGDIPEGYSVSREKKERFSLILESASTNQTSMYLCASSSSGQGLATNEKLFFGSGTQLSVL.

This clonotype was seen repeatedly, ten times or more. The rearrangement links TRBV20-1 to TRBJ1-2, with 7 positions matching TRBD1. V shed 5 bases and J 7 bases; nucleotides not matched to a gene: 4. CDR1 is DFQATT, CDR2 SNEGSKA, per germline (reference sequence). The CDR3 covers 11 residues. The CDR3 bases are TGCAGTGCTGACAGGGATTTTGGCTACACCTTC. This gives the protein CSADRDFGYTF.

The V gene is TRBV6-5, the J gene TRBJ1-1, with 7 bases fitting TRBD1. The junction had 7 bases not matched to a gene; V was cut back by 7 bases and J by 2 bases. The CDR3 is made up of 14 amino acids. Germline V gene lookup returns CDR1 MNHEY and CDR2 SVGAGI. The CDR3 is CASTVDRANTEAFF. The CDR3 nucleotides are TGTGCCAGCACCGTTGACAGGGCCAACACTGAAGCTTTCTTT.

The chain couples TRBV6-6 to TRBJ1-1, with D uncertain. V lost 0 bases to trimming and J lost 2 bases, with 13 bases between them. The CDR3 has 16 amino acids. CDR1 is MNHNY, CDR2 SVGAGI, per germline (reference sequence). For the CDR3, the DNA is TGTGCCAGCAGTTACTCTCCCAAGAGCACAAACACTGAAGCTTTCTTT. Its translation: CASSYSPKSTNTEAFF.

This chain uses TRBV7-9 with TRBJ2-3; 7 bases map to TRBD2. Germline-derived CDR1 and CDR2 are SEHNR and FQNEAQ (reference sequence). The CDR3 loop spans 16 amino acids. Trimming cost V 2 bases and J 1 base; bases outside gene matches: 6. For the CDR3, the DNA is TGTGCCAGCAGCTTATTGGCTAGCGGTGGCACAGATACGCAGTATTTT. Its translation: CASSLLASGGTDTQYF.

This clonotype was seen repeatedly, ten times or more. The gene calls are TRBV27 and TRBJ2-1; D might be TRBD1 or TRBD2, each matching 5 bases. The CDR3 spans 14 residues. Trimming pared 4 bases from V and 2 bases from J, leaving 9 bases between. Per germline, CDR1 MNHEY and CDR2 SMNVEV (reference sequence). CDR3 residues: CASSWQGAYNEQFF. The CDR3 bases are TGTGCCAGCAGTTGGCAGGGAGCCTACAATGAGCAGTTCTTC.

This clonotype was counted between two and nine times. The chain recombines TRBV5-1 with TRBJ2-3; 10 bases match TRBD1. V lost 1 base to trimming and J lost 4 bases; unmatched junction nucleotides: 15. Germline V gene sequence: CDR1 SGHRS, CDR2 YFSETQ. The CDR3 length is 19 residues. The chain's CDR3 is CASSLWGQGRRGIADTQYF. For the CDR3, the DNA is TGCGCCAGCAGCTTGTGGGGACAGGGGCGGCGGGGGATCGCAGATACGCAGTATTTT.

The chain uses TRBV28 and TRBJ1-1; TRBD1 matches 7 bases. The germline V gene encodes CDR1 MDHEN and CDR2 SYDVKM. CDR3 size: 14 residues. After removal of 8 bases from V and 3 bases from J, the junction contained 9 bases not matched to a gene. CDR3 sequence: CASQGTARDTEAFF. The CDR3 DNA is TGTGCCAGCCAAGGGACAGCGAGGGACACTGAAGCTTTCTTT.

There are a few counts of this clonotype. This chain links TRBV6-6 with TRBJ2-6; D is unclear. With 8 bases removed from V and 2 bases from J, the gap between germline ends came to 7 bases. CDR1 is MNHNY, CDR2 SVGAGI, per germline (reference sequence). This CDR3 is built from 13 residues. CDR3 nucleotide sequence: TGTGCCAGCCAGATCCCTGGGGCCAACGTCCTGACTTTC. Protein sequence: CASQIPGANVLTF.

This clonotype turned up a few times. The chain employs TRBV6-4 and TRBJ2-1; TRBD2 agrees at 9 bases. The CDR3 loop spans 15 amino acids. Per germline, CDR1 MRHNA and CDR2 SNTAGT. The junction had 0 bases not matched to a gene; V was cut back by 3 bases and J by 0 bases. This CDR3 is CASSERGGSYNEQFF. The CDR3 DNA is TGTGCCAGCAGTGAGCGGGGGGGCTCCTACAATGAGCAGTTCTTC.

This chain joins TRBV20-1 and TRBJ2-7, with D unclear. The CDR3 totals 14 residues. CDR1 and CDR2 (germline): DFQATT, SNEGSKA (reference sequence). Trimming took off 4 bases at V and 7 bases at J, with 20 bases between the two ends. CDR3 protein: CSAKDNKFVPEQYF. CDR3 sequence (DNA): TGCAGTGCTAAAGATAACAAGTTTGTACCTGAGCAGTACTTC.

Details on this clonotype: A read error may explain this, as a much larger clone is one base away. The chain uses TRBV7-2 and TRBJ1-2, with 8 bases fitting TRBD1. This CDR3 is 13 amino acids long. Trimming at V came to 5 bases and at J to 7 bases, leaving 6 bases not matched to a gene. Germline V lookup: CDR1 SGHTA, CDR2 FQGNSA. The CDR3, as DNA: TGTGCCAGCAGCCCCAGGACAGGGATTGGCTACACCTTC. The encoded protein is CASSPRTGIGYTF. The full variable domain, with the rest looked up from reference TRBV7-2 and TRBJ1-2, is GAGVSQSPSNKVTEKGKDVELRCDPISGHTALYWYRQSLGQGLEFLIYFQGNSAPDKSGLPSDRFSAERTGGSVSTLTIQRTQQEDSAVYLCASSPRTGIGYTFGSGTRLTVV.

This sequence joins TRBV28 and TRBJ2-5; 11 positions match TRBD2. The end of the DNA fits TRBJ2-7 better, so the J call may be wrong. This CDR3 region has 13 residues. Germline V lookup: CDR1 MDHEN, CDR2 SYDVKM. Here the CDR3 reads CAISGRAPYEQYF. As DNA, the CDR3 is TGTGCCATTAGCGGGAGGGCGCCGTACGAGCAGTACTTC.

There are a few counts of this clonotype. The CDR3 bases are TGTGCCAGCAGCCCAGGGACAGCTTATAGCAATCAGCCCCAGCATTTT. This translates into CASSPGTAYSNQPQHF. The J gene is TRBJ1-5, the V gene TRBV7-8; TRBD1 matches at 7 bases. The CDR3 runs 16 residues. Trimming removed 5 bases from V and 0 bases from J; junction bases left unmatched: 7. Germline V gene lookup returns CDR1 SGHVS and CDR2 FQNEAQ.

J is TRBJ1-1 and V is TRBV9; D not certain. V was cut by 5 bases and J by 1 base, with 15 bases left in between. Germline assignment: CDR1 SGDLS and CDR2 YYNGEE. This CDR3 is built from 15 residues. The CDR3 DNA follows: TGTGCCAGCAGTATGAGCGGCAGCTCGAACACTGAAGCTTTCTTT. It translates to CASSMSGSSNTEAFF.

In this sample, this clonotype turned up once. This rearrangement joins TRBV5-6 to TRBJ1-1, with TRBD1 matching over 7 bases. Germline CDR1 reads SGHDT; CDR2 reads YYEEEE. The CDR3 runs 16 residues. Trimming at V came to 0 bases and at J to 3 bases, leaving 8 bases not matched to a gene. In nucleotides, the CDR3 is TGTGCCAGCAGCTTGGACCGGGACAGCCTCGACACTGAAGCTTTCTTT. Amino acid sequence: CASSLDRDSLDTEAFF.

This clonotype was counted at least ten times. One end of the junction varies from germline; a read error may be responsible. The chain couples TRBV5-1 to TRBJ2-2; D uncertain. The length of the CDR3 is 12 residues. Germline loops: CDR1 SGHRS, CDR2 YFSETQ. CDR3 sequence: CASSLVSGELFF. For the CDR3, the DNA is TGTGCCAGCAGCTTAGTTTCCGGGGAGCTGTTTTTT.

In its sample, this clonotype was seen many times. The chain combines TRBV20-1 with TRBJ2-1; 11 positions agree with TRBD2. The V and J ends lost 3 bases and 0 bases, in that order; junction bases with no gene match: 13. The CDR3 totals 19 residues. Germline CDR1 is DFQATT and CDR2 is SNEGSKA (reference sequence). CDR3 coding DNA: TGCAGTGCTAGCTCACCCGTCCTAGCGGGGGGCCGCTCCTACAATGAGCAGTTCTTC. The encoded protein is CSASSPVLAGGRSYNEQFF.

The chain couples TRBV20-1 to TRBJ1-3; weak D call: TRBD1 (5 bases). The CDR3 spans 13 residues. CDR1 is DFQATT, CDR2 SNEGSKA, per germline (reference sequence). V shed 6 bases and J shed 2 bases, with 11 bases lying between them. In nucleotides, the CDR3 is TGCAGTGCCCATCCCAGGGCTGGAAACACCATATATTTT. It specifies CSAHPRAGNTIYF.

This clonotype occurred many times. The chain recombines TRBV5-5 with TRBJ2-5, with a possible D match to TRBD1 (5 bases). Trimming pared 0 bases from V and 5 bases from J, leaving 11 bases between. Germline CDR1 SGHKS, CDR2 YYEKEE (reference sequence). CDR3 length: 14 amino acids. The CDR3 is CASSLEIRQETQYF. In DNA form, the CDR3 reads TGTGCCAGCAGCTTGGAGATTCGACAGGAGACCCAGTACTTC.

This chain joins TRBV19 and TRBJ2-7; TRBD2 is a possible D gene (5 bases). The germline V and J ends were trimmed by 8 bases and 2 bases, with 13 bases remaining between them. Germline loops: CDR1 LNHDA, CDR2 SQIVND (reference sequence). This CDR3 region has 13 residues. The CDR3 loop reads CASCRDKTYEQYF. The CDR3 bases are TGTGCCAGTTGCCGGGATAAGACCTACGAGCAGTACTTC.

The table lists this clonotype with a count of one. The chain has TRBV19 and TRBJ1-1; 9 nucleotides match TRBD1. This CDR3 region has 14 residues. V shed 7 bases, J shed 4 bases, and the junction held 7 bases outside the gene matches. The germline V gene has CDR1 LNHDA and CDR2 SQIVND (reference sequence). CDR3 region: CASIWTGEGTEAFF. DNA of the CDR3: TGTGCCAGTATATGGACAGGGGAGGGCACTGAAGCTTTCTTT.

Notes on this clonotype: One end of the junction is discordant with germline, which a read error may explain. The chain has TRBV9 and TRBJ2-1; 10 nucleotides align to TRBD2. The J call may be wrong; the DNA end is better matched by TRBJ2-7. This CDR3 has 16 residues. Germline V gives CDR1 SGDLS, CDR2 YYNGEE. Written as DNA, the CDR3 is TGTGCCGGCAGCGTAAAGCCTAGCGGGGGTTACAATGAGCAGTACTTC. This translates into CAGSVKPSGGYNEQYF.

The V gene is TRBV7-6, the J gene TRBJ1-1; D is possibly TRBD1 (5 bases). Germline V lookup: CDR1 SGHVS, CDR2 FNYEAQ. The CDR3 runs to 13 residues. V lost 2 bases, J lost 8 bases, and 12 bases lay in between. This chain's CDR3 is CASSLPDMSEAFF. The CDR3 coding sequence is TGTGCCAGCAGCTTACCGGACATGTCCGAAGCTTTCTTT.

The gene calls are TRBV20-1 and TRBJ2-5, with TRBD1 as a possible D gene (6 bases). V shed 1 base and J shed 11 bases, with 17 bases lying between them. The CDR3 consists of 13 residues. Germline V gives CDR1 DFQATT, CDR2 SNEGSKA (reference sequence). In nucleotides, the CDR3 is TGCAGTGCTAGAGTCCCTGGACAGTACGGGCAGTACTTC. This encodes CSARVPGQYGQYF.

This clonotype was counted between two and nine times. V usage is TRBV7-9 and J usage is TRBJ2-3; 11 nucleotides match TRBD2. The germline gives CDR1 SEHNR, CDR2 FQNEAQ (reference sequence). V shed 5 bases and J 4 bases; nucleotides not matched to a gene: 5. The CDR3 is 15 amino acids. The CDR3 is CASSQMGLAADTQYF. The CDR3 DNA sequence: TGTGCCAGCAGCCAAATGGGACTAGCGGCAGATACGCAGTATTTT.